The T cell receptor (beta chain) described here comes from a study of OX40 agonist ivuxolimab in advanced cancers. At the level of the whole study: Ivuxolimab was an agonistic, fully human IgG2 monoclonal antibody directed against OX40 (CD134), a costimulatory receptor. Partial responses occurred in three dose-escalation patients: two with cutaneous melanoma and one with hepatocellular carcinoma. Peripheral TCRbeta sequencing aimed to test whether ivuxolimab altered TCR sequence diversity and caused clonal T-cell expansion. The monotherapy dose-escalation portion (N ≈ 50 patients) of the phase I ivuxolimab trial is reported in the paper. Prior anti-PD-1, anti-PD-L1 or anti-CTLA-4 therapy was permitted, and checkpoint inhibitors had been received by around 40% of dose-escalation patients. Intravenous ivuxolimab was administered to patients every 2 weeks at six dose levels: 0.01, 0.1, 0.3, 1.5, 3 and 10 mg/kg. Of the roughly 52 dose-escalation patients, hepatocellular carcinoma was present in about 19, melanoma in some 15, renal cell carcinoma in 9 and head and neck cancer in 9. A male proportion of almost 85% and a mean age of roughly 55 years, ranging from roughly 23 to 90, were recorded for the dose-escalation cohort.

Results the study describes overall, beyond this receptor: At doses from 0.1 to 3.0 mg/kg, clonal expansion was seen in both CD4+ and CD8+ blood T cells between baseline and week 6. Low levels of normalized T-cell clonal expansion were also seen in some patients who did not respond. After ivuxolimab, more expanded clones were found on average in CD8+ T cells than in CD4+ T cells. Antigen specificity was not determined for the clonally expanded peripheral T cells. Partial responders in the 0.1-3.0 mg/kg groups had among the lowest normalized peripheral clonal expansion, especially among CD8+ T cells.

Concerning this clone: What antigen it recognizes has not been identified. No qualities accompany the bases; no much larger clone lies one base away.

The trial excluded patients who had a history of autoimmune disease or who were on systemic immunosuppression. Peripheral blood for TCR sequencing was drawn from every dose cohort at baseline, at cycle 4 day 1 and at cycle 7 day 1. Samples came from an open-label, multicenter, first-in-human phase I dose-escalation trial of ivuxolimab. Adults with locally advanced or metastatic head and neck squamous cell, hepatocellular, melanoma or renal cell carcinoma were enrolled in the trial. CD4+ and CD8+ T cells were sorted separately from peripheral blood before TCR sequencing. For sequencing of the TCRbeta CDR3 region, genomic DNA was extracted from the sorted cells. The immunoSEQ Assay was used to sequence the TCRbeta CDR3 regions. Not all clones reach the TCRdb copy of this immuneACCESS table, which keeps in-frame sequences only. Checked studies attribute under half of the gap to unresolved V genes and leave the rest unexplained. Present in this sample are some 49,000 clones, roughly 85% of which were seen just once. Approximately 20% of the sample is in the top ten clones.

There are 15 amino acids in the CDR3, from cysteine to phenylalanine inclusive. This entry keeps only the CDR3 DNA: 45 bases, framed from base 1. From the germline V gene (reference sequence), CDR1 is MNHEY and CDR2 is SMNVEV. The trim is 0 bases for V and 6 bases for J, with a gap of 12 bases between the germline ends. The input for sequencing was CD4+ or CD8+ T cells sorted from blood, taken in a trial of the OX40 agonist ivuxolimab. The rearrangement combines TRBV27 with TRBJ1-5, with no confidently assigned D gene. This clonotype was obtained from an adult with an advanced solid tumor such as melanoma, head and neck, liver or kidney cancer. For the CDR3, the sequence is CASSLSLEGTQPQHF. The base sequence is TGTGCCAGCAGTTTATCGTTAGAGGGTACTCAGCCCCAGCATTTT.